The rows below give T cell receptor beta chains drawn from one sample of a study of spatial heterogeneity in lung cancer. TCRdb reprocessed the 5' RACE reads with MiXCR, giving one entry per CDR3 protein. The repertoire holds about 44,000 distinct CDR3 sequences, roughly 15% seen once, with 50% to 60% in the top ten. Sequenced here: PBMCs, sampled at surgery. These receptors were taken from a male donor with early-stage non-small cell lung cancer. Each CDR3 is given with its conserved first and last residue. A D gene is named only where the DNA matches it firmly. Clone size appears in some rows only: once, few, many, or a class for an expanded clone.

d_gene: TRBD1
j_gene: TRBJ2-7
v_gene: TRBV6-5
len: 15
abundance: -
CDR3nt: TGTGCCAGCAGTCTCAGGACAGGAAATGCCTACGAGCAGTACTTC
CDR3aa: CASSLRTGNAYEQYF

d_gene: -
j_gene: TRBJ2-5
v_gene: TRBV19
len: 15
abundance: -
CDR3nt: TGTGCCAGTAGTACCCCCGGGACACCCCGAGAGACCCAGTACTTC
CDR3aa: CASSTPGTPRETQYF

d_gene: TRBD2
j_gene: TRBJ2-1
v_gene: TRBV7-2
len: 15
abundance: -
CDR3nt: TGTGCCAGCAGCCGGACTAGCGGGGCTTACAATGAGCAGTTCTTC
CDR3aa: CASSRTSGAYNEQFF

d_gene: TRBD1
j_gene: TRBJ1-2
v_gene: TRBV3-1
len: 16
abundance: -
CDR3nt: TGTGCCAGCAGTCGCACCGAGGACAGGGATTCGACCGGCTACACCTTC
CDR3aa: CASSRTEDRDSTGYTF

d_gene: TRBD1
j_gene: TRBJ2-5
v_gene: TRBV6-2/TRBV6-3
len: 15
abundance: -
CDR3nt: TGTGCCAGCAGTTTCACGGCGAGGGGGCTGGAGACCCAGTACTTC
CDR3aa: CASSFTARGLETQYF

d_gene: -
j_gene: TRBJ1-6
v_gene: TRBV5-1
len: 15
abundance: few
CDR3nt: TGCGCCAGCAGCTTGGTCGGCGGAGGTAATTCACCCCTCCACTTT
CDR3aa: CASSLVGGGNSPLHF

d_gene: -
j_gene: TRBJ2-5
v_gene: TRBV4-2
len: 13
abundance: many
CDR3nt: TGTGCCAGCAGCCAAGACCCCTCCGAGACCCAGTACTTC
CDR3aa: CASSQDPSETQYF

d_gene: TRBD2
j_gene: TRBJ2-1
v_gene: TRBV20-1
len: 15
abundance: few
CDR3nt: TGCAGTGATAAGACTAGCGGGAGTGGGGGCAATGAGCAGTTCTTC
CDR3aa: CSDKTSGSGGNEQFF

d_gene: -
j_gene: TRBJ1-5
v_gene: TRBV19
len: 16
abundance: few
CDR3nt: TGTGCCAGTAGTAGACGACATGGGGGCCAAAATCAGCCCCAGCATTTT
CDR3aa: CASSRRHGGQNQPQHF

d_gene: -
j_gene: TRBJ2-7
v_gene: TRBV25-1
len: 15
abundance: many
CDR3nt: TGTGCCAGCAGTGAATATTGGAGGAGCTCCTACGAGCAGTACTTC
CDR3aa: CASSEYWRSSYEQYF

d_gene: -
j_gene: TRBJ2-6
v_gene: TRBV4-1
len: 17
abundance: many
CDR3nt: TGCGCCAGCAGCCAAGCGGGTGCTGTGTCTGGGGCCAACGTCCTGACTTTC
CDR3aa: CASSQAGAVSGANVLTF

d_gene: -
j_gene: TRBJ2-5
v_gene: TRBV7-9
len: 12
abundance: few
CDR3nt: TGTGCCAGCAGCCGGACTAAGGAGACCCAGTACTTC
CDR3aa: CASSRTKETQYF

d_gene: -
j_gene: TRBJ2-3
v_gene: TRBV12-3/TRBV12-4
len: 15
abundance: -
CDR3nt: TGTGCCAGCAGAACAACAGGTCCCTACACAGATACGCAGTATTTT
CDR3aa: CASRTTGPYTDTQYF

d_gene: TRBD1
j_gene: TRBJ1-1
v_gene: TRBV10-3
len: 14
abundance: -
CDR3nt: TGTGCCATCAGCCCGACAGGGGAGGGGACTGAAGCTTTCTTT
CDR3aa: CAISPTGEGTEAFF

d_gene: -
j_gene: TRBJ2-7
v_gene: TRBV18
len: 13
abundance: few
CDR3nt: TGTGCCAGCTCACCACTCATGGCCGACGAGCAGTACTTC
CDR3aa: CASSPLMADEQYF

d_gene: TRBD1
j_gene: TRBJ1-1
v_gene: TRBV18
len: 15
abundance: -
CDR3nt: TGTGCCAGCTCACCCCCGGACAGGGAGAACACTGAAGCTTTCTTT
CDR3aa: CASSPPDRENTEAFF

d_gene: -
j_gene: TRBJ2-5
v_gene: TRBV12-3/TRBV12-4
len: 11
abundance: -
CDR3nt: TGTGCCAGCAGTCCCGGGGTGACCCAGTACTTC
CDR3aa: CASSPGVTQYF

d_gene: TRBD2
j_gene: TRBJ2-5
v_gene: TRBV6-5
len: 16
abundance: few
CDR3nt: TGTGCCAGCAGTCGTGGTGATGCGGGAGCGGGGGAGACCCAGTACTTC
CDR3aa: CASSRGDAGAGETQYF

d_gene: -
j_gene: TRBJ2-3
v_gene: TRBV4-1
len: 14
abundance: many
CDR3nt: TGCGCCAGCACAAGCGGACTTAGCACAGATACGCAGTATTTT
CDR3aa: CASTSGLSTDTQYF